The 27 T cell receptor beta chains below were found in one sample sequenced in a study of T cell repertoires in cytomegalovirus infection (dated by TCRdb to the late 2010s). The treatment or condition label for this specimen denotes: in vitro stimulation with specific CMV peptide epitopes to enrich CMV-specific T cells. Sequencing relied on an Illumina HiSeq 1500. TCRdb reworked the public reads: Q25 trimming with fastp, MiXCR clone assembly, productive beta chains retained. For every CDR3 protein sequence, its rows merge into one entry that carries the most common genes and DNA. The sample yields about 83,000 distinct CDR3 sequences; over 25% were counted once. The ten largest account for roughly 70% of the sample. These receptors are not linked to any known antigen. The source was CD8+ T cells from cultured PBMCs, collected from culture after CMV antigen stimulation. These receptors were obtained from a human donor in good health (CMV status not recorded). Some clones in this sample may be carry-over from other donors' samples.

In this sample, this clonotype turned up a few times. The chain joins TRBV5-4 to TRBJ2-7, with D tentatively TRBD1 (5 bases). Germline CDR1 and CDR2: SGHNT and YYREEE (reference sequence). Trimming stripped 4 bases from V and 6 bases from J, with 14 bases between. The CDR3 sequence is 13 residues long. The CDR3 loop is CASSAQVRGEQYF. The CDR3 DNA sequence: TGTGCCAGCAGCGCCCAGGTAAGGGGCGAGCAGTACTTC.

V and J are TRBV7-9 and TRBJ1-1; TRBD1 is a possible D gene (5 bases). V gave up 1 base and J gave up 6 bases, with 15 bases separating them. CDR1 and CDR2 (germline): SEHNR, FQNEAQ (reference sequence). The CDR3 consists of 15 residues. CDR3 residues: CASSLEVRGGSEAFF. CDR3 coding DNA: TGTGCCAGCAGCTTAGAAGTCCGGGGGGGGTCTGAAGCTTTCTTT.

The table lists this clonotype with a few counts. The CDR3 nucleotides are TGTGCCAGCAGTTACGTGCAGGGGGCATCCAATGAGCAGTTCTTC. It codes for CASSYVQGASNEQFF. This chain links TRBV6-6 with TRBJ2-1, with 8 positions matching TRBD1. This CDR3 contains 15 residues. Germline V lookup: CDR1 MNHNY, CDR2 SVGAGI (reference sequence). The V gene end was trimmed by 2 bases and the J gene end by 6 bases; junction bases not matched to a gene: 6.

V usage is TRBV5-1 and J usage is TRBJ1-1; possible D gene TRBD1, 6 bases. The CDR3 is 15 residues long. Germline CDR1 SGHRS, CDR2 YFSETQ. V lost 1 base, J lost 1 base, and 11 bases lay in between. CDR3 loop: CASSLIGRGNTEAFF. Written as DNA, the CDR3 is TGCGCCAGCAGCTTGATCGGCAGGGGGAACACTGAAGCTTTCTTT.

The V and J genes are TRBV6-5 and TRBJ2-3, with D possibly being TRBD1 (6 bases). This CDR3 has 14 amino acids. In germline, CDR1 is MNHEY, CDR2 SVGAGI. V lost 6 bases to trimming and J lost 4 bases, with 14 bases between them. The DNA of the CDR3 is TGTGCCAGCAGGAGTGGACAGTTAGCAGATACGCAGTATTTT. Translation gives CASRSGQLADTQYF.

The chain has TRBV7-8 and TRBJ2-7, with D hard to call. Trimming pared 3 bases from V and 7 bases from J, leaving 10 bases between. The CDR3 is made up of 12 amino acids. The germline CDR1 and CDR2 sequences are SGHVS and FQNEAQ. The CDR3, as DNA: TGTGCCAGCAGCTTTGGTGTGAGGGAGCAGTACTTC. Encoded protein: CASSFGVREQYF.

At least ten counts were recorded for this clonotype. The gene calls are TRBV5-6 and TRBJ2-5; D unclear. Germline V CDR1 and CDR2: SGHDT, YYEEEE. CDR3 length: 14 amino acids. V dropped 0 bases and J dropped 4 bases, with 10 bases sitting between them. The CDR3 DNA reads as TGTGCCAGCAGCTTGGGTCCGTGGGGAGAGACCCAGTACTTC. Its translation: CASSLGPWGETQYF.

The CDR3 DNA follows: TGTGCCAGCAGCCAAGGTGGGACAGGGGCTGAAGCTTTCTTT. Its translation is CASSQGGTGAEAFF. V is TRBV3-1 and J is TRBJ1-1, with 10 bases that match TRBD1. J gave up 6 bases and V 1 base, and 2 bases lay outside the gene matches. The CDR3 sequence is 14 residues long. The V gene's germline CDR1 is LGHDT and CDR2 YNNKEL (reference sequence).

In regard to this clonotype: Because it lacks the conserved phenylalanine or tryptophan at the end, this CDR3 is likely a read error. V and J are TRBV10-3 and TRBJ1-3; D perhaps matches TRBD1 (6 bases). The CDR3 spans 15 residues. Germline CDR1 is ENHRY and CDR2 is SYGVKD. Trimming took off 10 bases at V and 0 bases at J, with 16 bases between the two ends. The CDR3 nucleotides are TGTGCCACCAGCCAGGGGACCGACTCTGGAAACACCATATATTCT. This sequence encodes CATSQGTDSGNTIYS.

The chain recombines TRBV6-5 with TRBJ2-5, with D unresolved. CDR1 is MNHEY and CDR2 is SVGAGI in the germline V gene. This CDR3 comprises 11 residues. Deletions cut 4 bases from V and 5 bases from J, with 5 bases between. The CDR3: CASSSGETQYF. The CDR3 bases are TGTGCCAGCAGTTCTGGGGAGACCCAGTACTTC.

This clonotype was counted many times. The chain links TRBV19 to TRBJ2-5; D unresolved. The germline CDR1 and CDR2 sequences are LNHDA and SQIVND (reference sequence). Trimming took 6 bases from V and 0 from J, leaving 8 bases between them. CDR3 size: 13 residues. CDR3 loop: CASSGPNQETQYF. DNA of the CDR3: TGTGCCAGTAGCGGACCGAACCAAGAGACCCAGTACTTC.

The chain is built from TRBV29-1 and TRBJ2-1; TRBD1 might be the D (6 bases). CDR1 and CDR2 from the germline V gene are SQVTM and ANQGSEA. The CDR3 covers 16 residues. V gave up 4 bases and J gave up 3 bases, with 19 bases separating them. The DNA for the CDR3 is TGCAGCGTTGTTCTTTCTAGGGCAGGGGTCTACAATGAGCAGTTCTTC. This encodes CSVVLSRAGVYNEQFF.

The chain couples TRBV7-9 to TRBJ1-1; TRBD1 agrees at 7 bases. This CDR3 contains 13 residues. Trimming cost V 5 bases and J 6 bases; bases outside gene matches: 6. CDR1 and CDR2 from the germline V gene are SEHNR and FQNEAQ (reference sequence). The CDR3 spells CASSGSGGSEAFF. DNA of the CDR3: TGTGCCAGCAGCGGATCAGGGGGTTCTGAAGCTTTCTTT.

Points on this clonotype: This clone may be a read error of a much larger clone one base away. The chain is built from TRBV19 and TRBJ2-1; 7 nucleotides align to TRBD1. The CDR3 consists of 14 residues. Germline CDR1 LNHDA, CDR2 SQIVND (reference sequence). CDR3 DNA sequence: TGTGCCAGTAGGACGGCAGGGGGACGGAATGAGCGGTTCTTC. Amino acids: CASRTAGGRNERFF.

This rearrangement joins TRBV25-1 to TRBJ1-6, with D unclear. This CDR3 contains 14 residues. V was trimmed by 5 bases and J by 7 bases, leaving 12 bases between them. Per the germline V gene, CDR1 is MGHDK and CDR2 is SYGVNS. The CDR3 nucleotides are TGTGCCAGCAGTCCACCGACTGTGAATTCACCCCTCCACTTT. Protein product: CASSPPTVNSPLHF.

This clonotype was recorded at least ten times. This rearrangement joins TRBV19 to TRBJ1-2; possibly TRBD1 for D (6 bases). Germline-derived CDR1 and CDR2 are LNHDA and SQIVND (reference sequence). V was cut by 5 bases and J by 5 bases, with 18 bases left in between. The CDR3 runs 15 residues. The CDR3 protein is CASSSHSGTTYGYTF. CDR3 coding DNA: TGTGCCAGTAGTTCCCACTCCGGGACAACGTATGGCTACACCTTC.

This clonotype has a handful of counts. The J gene is TRBJ2-7, the V gene TRBV19; TRBD1 might be the D (6 bases). Germline CDR1 reads LNHDA; CDR2 reads SQIVND (reference sequence). CDR3 length: 15 amino acids. V was clipped by 6 bases and J by 4 bases, with 19 bases between them. In DNA form, the CDR3 reads TGTGCCAGTAGCGCAGGGGCCCAACCTATTTACGAGCAGTACTTC. This encodes CASSAGAQPIYEQYF.

The table lists this clonotype with a few counts. This chain connects TRBV13 to TRBJ1-2; no clear D gene. CDR1 and CDR2 (germline): PRHDT, FYEKMQ (reference sequence). Trimming pared 1 base from V and 2 bases from J, leaving 8 bases between. This CDR3 has 14 residues. The CDR3 bases are TGTGCCAGCAGCTTAGTGGGAGGGAACTATGGCTACACCTTC. It translates to CASSLVGGNYGYTF.

This clonotype has more than one count but fewer than ten. The genes are TRBV29-1 and TRBJ2-7; D gene unclear. The germline V gene encodes CDR1 SQVTM and CDR2 ANQGSEA. Trimming removed 4 bases at V and 4 bases at J, with 8 bases between. The CDR3 length is 11 residues. The CDR3 here is CSVVLGYEQYF. For the CDR3, the DNA is TGCAGCGTTGTCTTGGGGTACGAGCAGTACTTC.

The chain joins TRBV20-1 to TRBJ2-3; 10 bases fit TRBD2. The junction had 7 bases not matched to a gene; V was cut back by 1 base and J by 6 bases. Germline-derived CDR1 and CDR2 are DFQATT and SNEGSKA (reference sequence). This CDR3 has 15 amino acids. The CDR3 sequence is CSARGSGGAPDTQYF. The CDR3 region has the DNA TGCAGTGCTAGAGGGAGCGGGGGGGCCCCCGATACGCAGTATTTT.

In its sample, this clonotype was seen a few times. The chain uses TRBV7-3 and TRBJ2-3; perhaps TRBD2 as D (5 bases). The germline CDR1 and CDR2 sequences are SGHTA and FQGTGA. CDR3 length: 13 amino acids. Trimming took 0 bases from V and 5 from J, leaving 6 bases between them. The DNA for the CDR3 is TGTGCCAGCAGCTTAACCGGGGTAGATACGCAGTATTTT. Translated, it gives CASSLTGVDTQYF.

Of note for this clonotype: A much larger clone differs by one base, so this may be a read error. The rearrangement joins TRBV19 to TRBJ1-6, with TRBD1 identical over 8 bases. The V gene's germline CDR1 is LNHDA and CDR2 SQIVND (reference sequence). CDR3 length: 13 amino acids. CDR3 sequence reads: CASSSQGASPPHF. The CDR3 DNA sequence: TGTGCCAGTAGTAGTCAGGGGGCTTCACCCCCCCACTTT.

This clonotype was observed at least ten times. This rearrangement joins TRBV14 to TRBJ2-1; D possibly corresponds to TRBD2 (7 bases). There are 15 residues in the CDR3. V was cut by 1 base and J by 3 bases, with 10 bases left in between. Germline CDR1 is SGHDN and CDR2 is FVKESK. The CDR3 nucleotides read TGTGCCAGCAGCCAAGGAGGGGGGGACTACAATGAGCAGTTCTTC. This gives the protein CASSQGGGDYNEQFF.

This chain joins TRBV15 and TRBJ2-5; 7 bases match TRBD1. The CDR3 loop spans 15 amino acids. Per the germline V gene, CDR1 is LNHNV and CDR2 is YYDKDF (reference sequence). Trimming at V came to 0 bases and at J to 1 base, leaving 2 bases not matched to a gene. In nucleotides, the CDR3 is TGTGCCACCAGCAGAGATTCAGGGGGCCAAGAGACCCAGTACTTC. Translated, it gives CATSRDSGGQETQYF.

This sequence joins TRBV20-1 and TRBJ2-7, with D unclear. Trimming stripped 5 bases from V and 7 bases from J, with 21 bases between. CDR3 length: 14 residues. Germline-derived CDR1 and CDR2 are DFQATT and SNEGSKA (reference sequence). The CDR3 here is CSARPSVRLGEQYF. The CDR3 DNA reads as TGCAGTGCTCGCCCAAGCGTCCGGCTGGGGGAGCAGTACTTC.

This clonotype was detected a few times. The CDR3 DNA reads as TGTGCCAGCCGTATCGGACAAATCGGCCAGCCCCAGCATTTT. Translation: CASRIGQIGQPQHF. The chain carries TRBV19 and TRBJ1-5; TRBD1 might be the D (5 bases). Trimming cost V 9 bases and J 7 bases, with 19 bases left between them. The CDR3 length is 14 residues. The germline CDR1 and CDR2 sequences are LNHDA and SQIVND (reference sequence).

This chain uses TRBV15 with TRBJ2-7, with 7 bases fitting TRBD1. J was trimmed by 2 bases and V by 0 bases; bases with no gene match: 7. Germline V gene data show CDR1 as LNHNV and CDR2 as YYDKDF (reference sequence). The CDR3 is made up of 16 amino acids. The CDR3 loop is CATSRDLGTATYEQYF. The DNA for the CDR3 is TGTGCCACCAGCAGAGATCTCGGGACAGCTACCTACGAGCAGTACTTC.